The 8 T cell receptor beta chains in this list originate from one sample, sequenced in a study of tumor-infiltrating lymphocytes in primary liver carcinoma. Co-extraction of both nucleic acids (RNA and DNA) used 20-30 mg of unsorted bulk tissue. Priming with a constant-region primer yielded TCR beta cDNA from approximately 500 ng total RNA. Modified slightly, ARM-PCR produced TCR beta libraries over three nested multiplex PCR rounds. It was with TRBV1-TRBV30 forward primers and a C-beta reverse primer that the first two PCR rounds were run, at approximately 9 cycles each. TCRdb analysed the multiplex PCR reads with MiXCR anew, one entry per CDR3 protein. This sample has some 30,000 distinct CDR3 sequences; roughly two thirds occur once, and the top ten carry 25% to 35%. The sequencing input was liver tumor tissue from sampling region 3. Specified subset: tumor region T3, left-lateral pole. These receptors were obtained from a woman in her 30s with primary liver carcinoma and hepatitis B virus infection.

Turning to this clonotype: At one end, the junction sequence differs from germline, possibly due to a read error. J is TRBJ2-3 and V is TRBV11-2; D is unclear. Looked up from germline, CDR1 is SGHAT and CDR2 is FQNNGV. The CDR3 runs 13 residues. The CDR3 DNA reads as TGTGCCAGTAGCTCAAGATCAACAGATATGCAGTATTTT. This encodes CASSSRSTDMQYF.

Concerning this clonotype itself: It is likely a read error, because the conserved phenylalanine at the end of the CDR3 is missing. The chain couples TRBV10-3 to TRBJ2-1; D possibly corresponds to TRBD2 (5 bases). This CDR3 has 14 residues. From germline, CDR1 is ENHRY and CDR2 SYGVKD. V was clipped by 5 bases and J by 9 bases, with 17 bases between them. CDR3 bases: TGTGCCATCAGTCCCACGGTGACCCGGGGTGAGCAGTTCCTC. This codes for CAISPTVTRGEQFL.

On this clonotype itself: Its ends do not fully match the called genes, so a read error is possible. The chain is built from TRBV5-4 and TRBJ1-3; D call uncertain. The germline CDR1 and CDR2 sequences are SGHNT and YYREEE (reference sequence). CDR3 size: 14 residues. CDR3 DNA sequence: TGTGCCAGTAGCCGGACTGAGCCTGGAAACACCATGTATTTT. It codes for CASSRTEPGNTMYF.

In the case of this clonotype: Lacking the conserved final phenylalanine or tryptophan, this CDR3 likely reflects a read error. This chain connects TRBV10-1 to TRBJ2-2; D is undetermined. Deletions cut 10 bases from V and 8 bases from J, with 17 bases between. The V gene's germline CDR1 is WNHNN and CDR2 SYGVQD (reference sequence). CDR3 length: 13 amino acids. Here the CDR3 reads CATQRTETGELFL. Written as DNA, the CDR3 is TGCGCCACCCAGCGTACAGAGACAGGGGAGCTGTTTCTT.

With regard to this clonotype: At one end the junction does not follow the germline gene, possibly because of a read error. The chain employs TRBV18 and TRBJ2-2; maybe TRBD2 (5 bases). This CDR3 has 18 residues. CDR1 is KGHSH, CDR2 LQKENI, per germline. The CDR3 here is CASSPPVLAATNTWELFF. In DNA form, the CDR3 reads TGTGCCAGCTCACCACCGGTGCTAGCCGCAACGAACACCTGGGAGCTGTTTTTT.

As for this clonotype: The junction departs from germline at one end; a sequencing error may be responsible. The rearrangement links TRBV10-3 to TRBJ2-5; D not resolved. CDR3 size: 15 residues. Germline V gene lookup returns CDR1 ENHRY and CDR2 SYGVKD. CDR3 bases: TGTGCCATCAATGAGTCGGCTACCAGTCAAGAAACCCGGTATTTC. Protein sequence: CAINESATSQETRYF.

About this clonotype itself: A read error may produce the germline difference seen at one junction end. The chain is built from TRBV6-5 and TRBJ2-2; 7 nucleotides align to TRBD1. Germline V gives CDR1 MNHEY, CDR2 SVGAGI. CDR3 length: 15 amino acids. CDR3 in amino acids: CGSSPWTGFTGELFF. The CDR3 region has the DNA TGTGGCAGCAGTCCGTGGACAGGATTCACCGGGGAGCTGTTTTTT.

This clonotype appeared a single time. One end of the junction is discordant with germline, which a read error may explain. This chain connects TRBV29-1 to TRBJ2-3, with D possibly being TRBD1 (5 bases). The CDR3 has 12 residues. The germline gives CDR1 SQVTM, CDR2 ANQGSEA. DNA for the CDR3: TGCAGTACAGGTCAAATCACAGATATGCAGTACTTT. Its translation is CSTGQITDMQYF.